This T cell receptor beta chain comes out of a study of T cell repertoires in cytomegalovirus infection. Study-level information: As its CMV epitopes, the study selected recently identified HLA-C-restricted and well-studied HLA-B-restricted targets. Based on public TCR beta signatures, there were indications of CMV infection and of a matching HLA type. The study, taken as a whole, reports: It was HLA-C-restricted CMV-specific TCR beta clonotypes that dominated the response ex vivo. The cumulative frequency of public TCR beta families identified carriers of CMV plus the relevant HLA.

MiXCR, run by TCRdb on the reads, gives a single entry per CDR3 protein. Of a few hundred thousand distinct CDR3 sequences listed, approximately 40% are singletons. With respect to this clonotype: Its antigen is currently unknown. The CDR3 ends on some other residue instead of the conserved phenylalanine or tryptophan, so this is likely a read error.

The V end lost 1 base, the J end lost 5 bases, and 5 bases lay between the germline ends. This CDR3 contains 12 residues. The sequencing used cultured PBMCs, collected from culture after CMV antigen stimulation. V gene TRBV12-3 or TRBV12-4 combines with J gene TRBJ2-5; D is unresolved. The sequence came from a human donor in good health (CMV status not recorded). Some clones in this sample may be carry-over from other donors' samples. The CDR3 region is CASSLVEETQYS. CDR3 coding DNA: TGTGCCAGCAGTTTAGTTGAGGAGACCCAGTACTCC.